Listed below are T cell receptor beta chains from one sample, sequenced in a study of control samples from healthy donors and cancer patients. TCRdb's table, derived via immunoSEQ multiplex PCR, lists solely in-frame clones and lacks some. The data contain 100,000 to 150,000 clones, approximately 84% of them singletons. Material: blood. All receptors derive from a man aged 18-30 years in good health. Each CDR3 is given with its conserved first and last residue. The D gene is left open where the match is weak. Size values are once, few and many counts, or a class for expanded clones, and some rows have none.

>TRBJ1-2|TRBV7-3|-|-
TGTGCCAGCAGCGCGGACCTCAGGGGCAACGGCTACACCTTC
CASSADLRGNGYTF
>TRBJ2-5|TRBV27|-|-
TGTGCCAGCAGTTTCTTGGGACACCTCCAAGAGACCCAGTACTTC
CASSFLGHLQETQYF
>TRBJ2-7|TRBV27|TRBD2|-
TGTGCCAGCAGTTCCCAACCTAGCGGACTTGCCTACGAGCAGTACTTC
CASSSQPSGLAYEQYF
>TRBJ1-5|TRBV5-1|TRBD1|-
TGCGCCAGCAGCTTGGCAGGGGGCCGAAATCAGCCCCAGCATTTT
CASSLAGGRNQPQHF
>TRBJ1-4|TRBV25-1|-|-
TGTGCCAGCAGTGACGGGCGAGCAACTAATGAAAAACTGTTTTTT
CASSDGRATNEKLFF
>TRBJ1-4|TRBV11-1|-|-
TGTGCCAGCGGGCGGACTAATGAAAAACTGTTTTTT
CASGRTNEKLFF
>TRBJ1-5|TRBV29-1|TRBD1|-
TGCAGCGTCGCCCCGGGACAGGGACAGCAGCCCCAGCATTTT
CSVAPGQGQQPQHF
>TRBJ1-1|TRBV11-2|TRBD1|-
TGTGCCAGCAGCTTAGTAGTTCAGGGGGCCGTTCGTGCTTTCTTT
CASSLVVQGAVRAFF
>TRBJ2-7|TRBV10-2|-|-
TGCGCCAGCAGTGAGTCCAAGATTTCCTACGAGCAGTACTTC
CASSESKISYEQYF
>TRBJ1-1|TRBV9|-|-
TGTGCCAGCAGCGTTGGGGGCTTGGGCACTGAAGCTTTCTTT
CASSVGGLGTEAFF
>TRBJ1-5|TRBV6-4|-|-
TGTGCCAGCAGTCCTTCCCCAGGACAGCCCCAGCATTTT
CASSPSPGQPQHF
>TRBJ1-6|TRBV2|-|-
TGTGCCAGCAGTGACGGTGGGAGCTCACCCCTCCACTTT
CASSDGGSSPLHF
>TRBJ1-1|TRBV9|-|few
TGTGCCAGCAGCGTAGAGAACACTGAAGCTTTCTTT
CASSVENTEAFF
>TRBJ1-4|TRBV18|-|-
TGTGCCAGCTCACTCAACCCCTCAGCAGTCCATAATGAAAAACTGTTTTTT
CASSLNPSAVHNEKLFF
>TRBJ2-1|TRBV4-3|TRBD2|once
TGCGCCAGCAGCCAAGATCCCGCCAGACTAGCCGCCTTCGGGGAGCAGTTCTTC
CASSQDPARLAAFGEQFF
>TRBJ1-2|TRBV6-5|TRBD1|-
TGTGCCAGCAGTAACACAGACAGGGCTAACTATGGCTACACCTTC
CASSNTDRANYGYTF
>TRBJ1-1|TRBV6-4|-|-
TGTGCCAGCAGTGACTCTTCGAACACTGAAGCTTTCTTT
CASSDSSNTEAFF
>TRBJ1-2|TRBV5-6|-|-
TGTGCCAGCAGCGCGTGGGGAAGGGGTGGCTACACCTTC
CASSAWGRGGYTF
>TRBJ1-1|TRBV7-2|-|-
TGTGCCAGCAGCTTAAAGCAGGGAGGGGCCACTGAAGCTTTCTTT
CASSLKQGGATEAFF
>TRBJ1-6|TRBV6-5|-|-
TGTGCCAGCATACCCGCGGGAGATAATTCACCCCTCCACTTT
CASIPAGDNSPLHF
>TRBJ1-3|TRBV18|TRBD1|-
TGTGCCAGCTCACTCCGGGACAGCGTCTCTGGAAACACCATATATTTT
CASSLRDSVSGNTIYF
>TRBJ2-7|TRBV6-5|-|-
TGTGCCAGCTCCCGACAGTCGCTCTACGAGCAGTACTTC
CASSRQSLYEQYF
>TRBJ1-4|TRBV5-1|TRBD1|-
TGCGCCAGCAGCCACAGGGGTACTGAAAAACTGTTTTTT
CASSHRGTEKLFF
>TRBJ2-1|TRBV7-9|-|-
TGTGCCAGCAGCTTAAGGAGCGCCTATTCCTACAATGAGCAGTTCTTC
CASSLRSAYSYNEQFF
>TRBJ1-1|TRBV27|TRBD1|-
TGTGCCAGCAGTTTTCTTTTTGGGACAGGGGTCGGTTCAGAAGCTTTCTTT
CASSFLFGTGVGSEAFF
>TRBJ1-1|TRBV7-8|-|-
TGTGCCAGCAGCCCTTCCGTAGGTTATACTGAAGCTTTCTTT
CASSPSVGYTEAFF
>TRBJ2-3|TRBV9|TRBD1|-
TGTGCCAGCAGCGTAGGCTTAGGTAGGGGGCGTCTGACAGATACGCAGTATTTT
CASSVGLGRGRLTDTQYF
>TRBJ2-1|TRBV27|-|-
TGTGCCAGCAGTTTAAGAAATTGGGGGTCAGACAAAAGGCGCAATGAGCAGTTCTTC
CASSLRNWGSDKRRNEQFF